The clone carrying this TCR beta chain was detected a few times. Its target is unknown. Ophthalmopathy in the patients scored at least 3 on Clinical Activity Score and at least 4 on NOSPECS grade, lasting under 3 months. Patients were excluded for uncontrolled infection, other autoimmune disease, pregnancy or lactation. Using RNA transcripts as the source, TCR beta CDR3 regions were amplified. HTBI primers were used for first-round RT-PCR of the TCR CDR3. TCRdb analysed the multiplex PCR reads with MiXCR anew, one entry per CDR3 protein. The table has 450,000 to 650,000 distinct CDR3 sequences, 17% seen once. The data are from a study of T cells in Graves' hyperthyroidism and ophthalmopathy. Whole-study context: The initial diagnosis was the point when peripheral blood was collected, ahead of any treatment. General study points: The blood repertoire included most of the expanded thyroid clonotypes above 0.001.

J gave up 8 bases and V 0 bases, and 7 bases lay outside the gene matches. Germline CDR1 DFQATT, CDR2 SNEGSKA (reference sequence). This CDR3 contains 15 residues. Source material: blood. The receptor comes from a woman aged 18 to 35 with Graves' ophthalmopathy. The rearrangement links TRBV20-1 to TRBJ2-1; 10 bases match TRBD2. This CDR3 is CSARDESGRAYEQFF. In nucleotides, the CDR3 is TGCAGTGCTAGAGATGAAAGCGGGAGGGCCTATGAGCAGTTCTTC.